This T cell receptor beta chain was sequenced during a study of blood T cell repertoires in COVID-19. On the study more broadly: Acute-phase and convalescent COVID-19 samples originated in the United States, Italy and Spain. From T cells, B-cell-depleted T cells, or PBMCs came the material, which was cDNA or gDNA.

Original processing notes: Amplified reference gene primers provided the basis for estimating nucleated cell counts. Here immunoSEQ multiplex PCR was the method, and the copy in TCRdb shows in-frame clones only, minus some. That table is the source of V, J and clone size, and D and trimming were worked out from the DNA. The sample includes about 140,000 clones, 88% of them seen just once. CDR3 length: 14 amino acids. With 7 bases removed from V and 4 bases from J, the gap between germline ends came to 16 bases. Looked up from germline, CDR1 is MDHEN and CDR2 is SYDVKM. The chain links TRBV28 to TRBJ1-2, with D perhaps TRBD1 (5 bases). The sample taken for sequencing was peripheral blood. This TCR came from an older man with acute or convalescent COVID-19. Here the CDR3 reads CASNPGIYGYGYTF. CDR3 nucleotides: TGTGCCAGCAACCCAGGGATTTATGGCTATGGCTACACCTTC.